This TCR beta chain was obtained from a study of blood T cell repertoires in COVID-19. Across the whole study: COVID-19 samples, acute and convalescent, were from the United States, Italy and Spain. Sources were T cells, B-cell-depleted T cells, or PBMCs; the material itself was cDNA or gDNA.

The V segment lost 1 base and the J segment 1 base; nucleotides outside the gene matches: 5. Germline loops: CDR1 SGHNT, CDR2 YYREEE (reference sequence). The length of the CDR3 is 16 residues. In the study's own analysis: Cell counts per sample came from amplifying reference gene primers. The method was immunoSEQ multiplex PCR; TCRdb's version includes in-frame clones alone and lacks a portion of them. V and J calls and clone size follow that table, whereas D and trimming were derived from the DNA. The data show 260,000 or so clones, 80% to 90% seen once. The V gene is TRBV5-4, the J gene TRBJ2-5, with 9 bases lining up with TRBD2. The sequenced sample consisted of peripheral blood. The sequence derives from a woman in her seventies with acute or convalescent COVID-19. The CDR3 loop reads CASSLRVRGGQETQYF. The CDR3 DNA follows: TGTGCCAGCAGCTTGCGGGTGCGGGGGGGCCAAGAGACCCAGTACTTC.